The 29 T cell receptor beta chains below all came from one sample that was sequenced in a study of beta chain features in type 1 diabetes (dated by TCRdb to 2016 to 2019). General study outcomes and caveats: Type 1 diabetes patients showed a moderate but significant shortening of TCRB CDR3 length in all four CD4+ subsets.

Libraries were prepared through the immunoSEQ multiplex PCR assay. All of the isolated RNA was reverse transcribed with the High Capacity cDNA Reverse Transcription Kit, so expressed TCRB transcripts were sequenced. TCRdb took over this immuneACCESS table, retaining in-frame rearrangements with V and J assigned. Such tables are incomplete; in checked studies, under half of the missing clones stem from an unresolved V gene, and the remainder is unexplained. The sample has about 660,000 clones on record, about 14% of them singletons. The top ten constitute approximately 0.039% of the sample. The antigens for these receptors are not known. Sequencing used naive CD4+ T cells from blood. What the cell subset or site label conveys for this sample: true naive CD4+ T cells. The receptors here all came from a man between 18 and 35 years old with type 1 diabetes.

The chain carries TRBV19 and TRBJ1-2, with unresolved D. Trimming shortened V by 9 bases and J by 3 bases, and 8 bases separated the two germline ends. The CDR3 is made up of 11 amino acids. The germline V gene has CDR1 LNHDA and CDR2 SQIVND (reference sequence). As DNA, the CDR3 is TGTGCCAGCTCCCGCTACTATGGCTACACCTTC. It encodes CASSRYYGYTF.

The chain links TRBV7-9 to TRBJ2-1; D unresolved. Trimming left V 8 bases short and J 6 bases short, with 5 bases between. Germline assignment: CDR1 SEHNR and CDR2 FQNEAQ (reference sequence). This CDR3 spans 10 amino acids. CDR3: CASYVNEQFF. Here the CDR3 DNA reads TGTGCCAGCTATGTCAATGAGCAGTTCTTC.

This clone was observed a handful of times. The genes are TRBV30 and TRBJ2-7; D is uncertain. This CDR3 comprises 12 residues. The V and J ends lost 0 bases and 7 bases respectively, with 10 bases between them. CDR1 is GTSNPN, CDR2 SVGIG, per germline (reference sequence). CDR3 loop: CAWSVVNVEQYF. In DNA form, the CDR3 reads TGTGCCTGGAGTGTAGTGAATGTAGAGCAGTACTTC. The full variable domain, with the rest looked up from reference TRBV30 and TRBJ2-7, is SQTIHQWPATLVQPVGSPLSLECTVEGTSNPNLYWYRQAAGRGLQLLFYSVGIGQISSEVPQNLSASRPQDRQFILSSKKLLLSDSGFYLCAWSVVNVEQYFGPGTRLTVT.

The table lists this clone with a few counts. The J gene is TRBJ2-3, the V gene TRBV18; D not resolved. The CDR3 covers 13 residues. V gave up 4 bases and J gave up 4 bases, with 9 bases separating them. Germline lookup yields CDR1 KGHSH and CDR2 LQKENI. The CDR3 protein is CASSQWPADTQYF. The DNA of the CDR3 is TGTGCCAGCTCACAGTGGCCGGCAGATACGCAGTATTTT.

The J gene is TRBJ2-4, the V gene TRBV5-1; D uncertain. Germline CDR1 reads SGHRS; CDR2 reads YFSETQ. This CDR3 is built from 14 residues. V was clipped by 1 base and J by 0 bases, with 5 bases between them. CDR3 in amino acids: CASSLIEAKNIQYF. CDR3 nucleotides: TGCGCCAGCAGCTTGATAGAAGCCAAAAACATTCAGTACTTC.

The chain employs TRBV2 and TRBJ2-7; D unclear. Looked up from germline, CDR1 is SNHLY and CDR2 is FYNNEI. V lost 5 bases and J 3 bases, leaving 8 bases between the germline ends. The CDR3 length is 12 residues. The CDR3 DNA sequence: TGTGCCAGCAGTCAAGAGAACTACGAGCAGTACTTC. It codes for CASSQENYEQYF.

This clone has a handful of counts. The J gene is TRBJ2-2, the V gene TRBV18; tentatively, D is TRBD1 or TRBD2 (5 bases each). Between the trimmed V and J ends, which lost 3 bases and 4 bases, there was a span of 12 bases. This CDR3 region has 15 residues. Germline loops: CDR1 KGHSH, CDR2 LQKENI. The CDR3 reads CASSPGTSTTGELFF. For the CDR3, the DNA is TGTGCCAGCTCACCCGGGACGTCTACCACCGGGGAGCTGTTTTTT.

The rearrangement links TRBV13 to TRBJ2-7; no clear D gene. The CDR3 loop spans 12 amino acids. Germline V gene sequence: CDR1 PRHDT, CDR2 FYEKMQ (reference sequence). V lost 2 bases and J lost 1, with 3 bases in between. CDR3 nucleotides: TGTGCCAGCAGCTTACAGTCCTACGAGCAGTACTTC. Protein: CASSLQSYEQYF.

The genes are TRBV27 and TRBJ2-3; D might be TRBD1 or TRBD2, each matching 5 bases. This CDR3 comprises 12 residues. V gave up 1 base and J gave up 6 bases, with 5 bases separating them. Looked up from germline, CDR1 is MNHEY and CDR2 is SMNVEV (reference sequence). DNA of the CDR3: TGTGCCAGCAGTTTATGGGGGGATACGCAGTATTTT. Translating it yields CASSLWGDTQYF.

V and J are TRBV6-1 and TRBJ1-1; D gene ambiguous. V was clipped by 3 bases and J by 2 bases, with 10 bases between them. The CDR3 runs to 14 residues. Germline CDR1 MNHNS, CDR2 SASEGT. DNA for the CDR3: TGTGCCAGCAGTGAGGTGGGCCTCAACACTGAAGCTTTCTTT. Protein sequence: CASSEVGLNTEAFF.

This clone was observed a handful of times. The chain links TRBV7-2 to TRBJ2-7; tentative D call: TRBD2 (7 bases). Trimming stripped 2 bases from V and 0 bases from J, with 11 bases between. Germline V CDR1 and CDR2: SGHTA, FQGNSA. CDR3 length equals 15 residues. The CDR3 bases are TGTGCCAGCAGCTTAACAGGGAGGGCCTCCTACGAGCAGTACTTC. Its translation is CASSLTGRASYEQYF.

This clone was detected a few times. The V call is TRBV6-1, the J call TRBJ1-2; D may be TRBD1 (6 bases). V was cut by 2 bases and J by 3 bases, with 13 bases left in between. Per germline, CDR1 MNHNS and CDR2 SASEGT. There are 15 residues in the CDR3. CDR3 in amino acids: CASSEYVTGDYGYTF. DNA of the CDR3: TGTGCCAGCAGTGAATATGTGACAGGAGACTATGGCTACACCTTC.

As DNA, the CDR3 is TGTGCCAGCAGTGGAGGGACAGGTTGGAACACTGAAGCTTTCTTT. It codes for CASSGGTGWNTEAFF. The V gene is TRBV2, the J gene TRBJ1-1; TRBD1 agrees at 8 bases. CDR3 length: 15 amino acids. V lost 4 bases and J lost 1; bases outside the gene matches: 5. Per germline, CDR1 SNHLY and CDR2 FYNNEI.

In this sample, this clone turned up a few times. The chain recombines TRBV18 with TRBJ1-1, with D unclear. With 8 bases removed from V and 1 base from J, the gap between germline ends came to 11 bases. This CDR3 is built from 13 residues. Germline assignment: CDR1 KGHSH and CDR2 LQKENI. This CDR3 reads CASRPSQNTEAFF. Written as DNA, the CDR3 is TGTGCCAGCCGTCCTTCCCAGAACACTGAAGCTTTCTTT.

This clone was seen only a few times. The J gene is TRBJ1-2, the V gene TRBV9; D perhaps matches TRBD1 (5 bases). There are 15 residues in the CDR3. V was trimmed by 4 bases and J by 2 bases, leaving 15 bases between them. CDR1 is SGDLS, CDR2 YYNGEE, per germline. The CDR3 DNA reads as TGTGCCAGCAGCCGACTAAAGGGGCGAAACTATGGCTACACCTTC. Translation gives CASSRLKGRNYGYTF. Looking up the rest from reference TRBV9 and TRBJ1-2 gives the full variable domain: DSGVTQTPKHLITATGQRVTLRCSPRSGDLSVYWYQQSLDQGLQFLIQYYNGEERAKGNILERFSAQQFPDLHSELNLSSLELGDSALYFCASSRLKGRNYGYTFGSGTRLTVV.

This clone was counted a few times. This sequence joins TRBV30 and TRBJ2-1; D not certain. This CDR3 contains 15 residues. The V and J ends lost 2 bases and 3 bases respectively, with 14 bases between them. The germline CDR1 and CDR2 sequences are GTSNPN and SVGIG (reference sequence). CDR3 loop: CAWSRMENGYNEQFF. The CDR3 DNA reads TGTGCCTGGAGTAGGATGGAGAACGGCTACAATGAGCAGTTCTTC.

The table lists this clone with a few counts. The chain links TRBV7-3 to TRBJ1-1, with D possibly being TRBD1 (6 bases). The CDR3 has 14 amino acids. Germline loops: CDR1 SGHTA, CDR2 FQGTGA. The V and J ends lost 5 bases and 0 bases respectively, with 10 bases between them. The CDR3 DNA sequence: TGTGCCAGCAGCGTCGGACAGATGAACACTGAAGCTTTCTTT. This gives the protein CASSVGQMNTEAFF.

This clone was seen only a few times. The chain employs TRBV28 and TRBJ1-2, with D possibly TRBD1 on 5 matching bases. The CDR3 spans 13 residues. Germline V gene data show CDR1 as MDHEN and CDR2 as SYDVKM. V gave up 1 base and J gave up 6 bases, with 9 bases separating them. The CDR3 DNA follows: TGTGCCAGCAGTTTATTATGGGGCGATGGCTACACCTTC. It specifies CASSLLWGDGYTF.

This clone was picked up a small number of times. The chain employs TRBV25-1 and TRBJ1-3; D is possibly TRBD1 (5 bases). The CDR3 is 11 amino acids. With 8 bases removed from V and 9 bases from J, the gap between germline ends came to 11 bases. The germline gives CDR1 MGHDK, CDR2 SYGVNS. In DNA form, the CDR3 reads TGTGCCAGCGGACGAGGGGCCACCATATATTTT. This codes for CASGRGATIYF.

This chain joins TRBV2 and TRBJ2-3, with 7 bases aligning to TRBD2. The CDR3 runs 14 residues. Trimming cost V 8 bases and J 2 bases; bases outside gene matches: 7. CDR1 and CDR2 from the germline V gene are SNHLY and FYNNEI. DNA of the CDR3: TGTGCCAGCCCCCCGGGACTACCCACAGATACGCAGTATTTT. Its translation is CASPPGLPTDTQYF.

This clone was detected only a few times. The chain recombines TRBV5-1 with TRBJ2-5; 7 nucleotides align to TRBD1. This CDR3 region has 15 residues. The junction had 9 bases not matched to a gene; V was cut back by 4 bases and J by 3 bases. Germline V gene lookup returns CDR1 SGHRS and CDR2 YFSETQ. CDR3: CASSIMTGFEETQYF. CDR3 nucleotides: TGCGCCAGCAGCATTATGACAGGGTTCGAAGAGACCCAGTACTTC.

In this sample, this clone turned up a few times. The genes are TRBV18 and TRBJ2-7; no clear D. Germline CDR1 reads KGHSH; CDR2 reads LQKENI. This CDR3 region has 13 residues. The V and J ends lost 3 bases and 5 bases respectively, with 11 bases between them. The CDR3 protein is CASSPSPLNEQYF. DNA of the CDR3: TGTGCCAGCTCACCCTCCCCGCTGAACGAGCAGTACTTC.

Details on this clone: A much larger clonotype is one base distant, so this may be a read error. The chain links TRBV28 to TRBJ2-7; unclear D gene. Germline-derived CDR1 and CDR2 are MDHEN and SYDVKM. The CDR3 contains 11 residues. V was clipped by 2 bases and J by 5 bases, with 4 bases between them. The CDR3: CASSLRNEQYF. DNA for the CDR3: TGTGCCAGCAGTTTAAGGAACGAGCAGTACTTC.

The chain links TRBV6-6 to TRBJ2-7; tentatively, D is TRBD1 (5 bases). V lost 8 bases, J lost 3 bases, and 17 bases lay in between. There are 14 residues in the CDR3. The V gene's germline CDR1 is MNHNY and CDR2 SVGAGI (reference sequence). The CDR3 DNA sequence: TGTGCCAGCTCGGAGCCAGGGTTAGGCTACGAGCAGTACTTC. Its translation is CASSEPGLGYEQYF.

As regards this clone: Other DNA sequences within the sample encode an identical CDR3. V is TRBV9 and J is TRBJ1-2; possible D gene TRBD1, 5 bases. Germline V lookup: CDR1 SGDLS, CDR2 YYNGEE. This CDR3 is 12 amino acids long. Trimming took 0 bases from V and 7 from J, leaving 7 bases between them. The CDR3 spells CASSVVGGGYTF. DNA of the CDR3: TGTGCCAGCAGCGTAGTCGGGGGTGGCTACACCTTC.

The chain joins TRBV30 to TRBJ2-6, with no clear D. Germline V gene lookup returns CDR1 GTSNPN and CDR2 SVGIG (reference sequence). The length of the CDR3 is 16 residues. CDR3 amino acids: CAYDLTPLSGANVLTF. CDR3 DNA: TGTGCATATGATCTAACCCCGCTATCTGGGGCCAACGTCCTGACTTTC.

This clone occurred a few times. This chain joins TRBV11-2 and TRBJ2-7; tentative D call: TRBD2 (5 bases). Germline V gene lookup returns CDR1 SGHAT and CDR2 FQNNGV. The V gene lost 6 bases and the J gene lost 5 bases, with 17 bases spanning the gap. The CDR3 extends over 14 amino acids. CDR3 residues: CASRYRTSSHEQYF. CDR3 nucleotide sequence: TGTGCCAGCAGGTACCGGACCTCTAGCCACGAGCAGTACTTC.

The J gene is TRBJ1-1, the V gene TRBV5-1; D gene unclear. The CDR3 runs 14 residues. Germline V lookup: CDR1 SGHRS, CDR2 YFSETQ. The germline V and J ends were trimmed by 0 bases and 6 bases, with 12 bases remaining between them. The CDR3 coding sequence is TGCGCCAGCAGCTTGGTTGCACCGAGCCCTGAAGCTTTCTTT. Amino acids: CASSLVAPSPEAFF.

The V call is TRBV4-1, the J call TRBJ1-6; D may be TRBD1 (5 bases). The CDR3 has 16 residues. The ends were cut back, 0 bases at V and 6 bases at J, with 12 bases in the middle. Per the germline V gene, CDR1 is MGHRA and CDR2 is YSYEKL. The DNA for the CDR3 is TGCGCCAGCAGCCAAGATAGCGGGGGACCTAATTCACCCCTCCACTTT. It is translated as CASSQDSGGPNSPLHF.